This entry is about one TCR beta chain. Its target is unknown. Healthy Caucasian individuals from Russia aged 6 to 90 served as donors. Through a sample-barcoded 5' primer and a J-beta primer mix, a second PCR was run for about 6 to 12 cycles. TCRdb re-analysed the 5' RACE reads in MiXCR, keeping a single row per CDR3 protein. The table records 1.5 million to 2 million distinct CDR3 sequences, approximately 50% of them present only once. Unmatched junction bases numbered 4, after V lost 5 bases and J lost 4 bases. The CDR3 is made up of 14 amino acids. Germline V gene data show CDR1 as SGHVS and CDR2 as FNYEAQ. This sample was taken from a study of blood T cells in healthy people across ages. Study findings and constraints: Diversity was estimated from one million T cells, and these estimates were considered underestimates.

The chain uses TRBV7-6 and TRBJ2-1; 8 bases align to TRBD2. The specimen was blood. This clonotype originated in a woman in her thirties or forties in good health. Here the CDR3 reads CASSTRGVYNEQFF. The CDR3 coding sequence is TGTGCCAGCAGCACGCGGGGGGTGTACAATGAGCAGTTCTTC.